This T cell receptor beta chain was found in a study of beta chain features in type 1 diabetes. Purity above 95% was achieved in all sorted populations. The table lists this clone with a few counts. The CDR3 contains 13 residues. V was pared by 9 bases and J by 4 bases, with 15 bases between. Germline values: CDR1 SGHNT, CDR2 YYREEE (reference sequence). TCRB transcripts that were expressed got sequenced, as all of the isolated RNA had been reverse transcribed. TCRdb keeps only in-frame clones here, not all; method: immunoSEQ multiplex PCR. Of over 150,000 clones listed, around 8% are singletons. The TCR comes from a young man in good health. Sequences were obtained from central memory CD4+ T cells from blood. V gene TRBV5-4 combines with J gene TRBJ2-3; a possible D gene is TRBD2 (6 bases). As DNA, the CDR3 is TGTGCCACAGGCGGGGTTGGAGCAGATACGCAGTATTTT. This encodes CATGGVGADTQYF.